This record concerns one T cell receptor (beta chain) sequence. The antigen is not known. There are 17 residues in the CDR3. V shed 4 bases, J shed 1 base, and the junction held 7 bases outside the gene matches. Germline CDR1 reads SGDLS; CDR2 reads YYNGEE. This record belongs to a study of cytomegalovirus exposure and HLA in healthy donors. The donors belonged to the approximately 120-subject validation cohort, separate from the roughly 670-subject first cohort. Clones were read by immunoSEQ multiplex PCR, and TCRdb kept only the in-frame ones, dropping some. The sample lists roughly 300,000 clones; 80% to 90% were seen once. Study-level results: It was reportedly the case that the classifier diagnosed cytomegalovirus status with high specificity and sensitivity.

This chain uses TRBV9 with TRBJ2-1, with 11 nucleotides matching TRBD2. The sequence derives from a woman aged 18-29 years in good health and CMV-seronegative. Sequences were obtained from PBMCs. CDR3 sequence (DNA): TGTGCCAGCAGCACCCTGGGACTAGCGGATTCCTACAATGAGCAGTTCTTC. Translating gives CASSTLGLADSYNEQFF.